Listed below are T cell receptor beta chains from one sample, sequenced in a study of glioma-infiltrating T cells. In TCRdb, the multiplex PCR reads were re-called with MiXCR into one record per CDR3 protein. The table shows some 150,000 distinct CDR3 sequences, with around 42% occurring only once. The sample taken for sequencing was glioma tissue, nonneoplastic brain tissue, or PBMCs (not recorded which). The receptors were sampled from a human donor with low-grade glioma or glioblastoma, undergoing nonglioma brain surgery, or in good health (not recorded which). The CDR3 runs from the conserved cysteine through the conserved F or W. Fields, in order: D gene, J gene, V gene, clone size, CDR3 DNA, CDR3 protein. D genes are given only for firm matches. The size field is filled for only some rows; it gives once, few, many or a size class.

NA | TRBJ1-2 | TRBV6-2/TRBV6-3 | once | TGTGCCAGCAGTTACTATTATCCGGACTATGGCTACACCTTC | CASSYYYPDYGYTF
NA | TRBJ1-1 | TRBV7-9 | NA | TGTGCCAGCAGCTTAAAGCGGTTGGACACTGAAGCTTTCTTT | CASSLKRLDTEAFF
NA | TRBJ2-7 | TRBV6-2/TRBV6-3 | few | TGTGCCAGCAGTTACTCGATGCTACAGGCCTACGAGCAGTACTTC | CASSYSMLQAYEQYF
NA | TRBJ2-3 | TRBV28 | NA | TGTGCCTTGGAGGCCACAGATACGCAGTATTTT | CALEATDTQYF
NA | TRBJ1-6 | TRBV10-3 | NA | TGTGCCATCAGTGAGTCTGGCAGATCTAATTCACCCCTCCACTTT | CAISESGRSNSPLHF
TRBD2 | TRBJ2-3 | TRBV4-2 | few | TGTGCCAGCAGCCAAACTAGCGGGAGGGATACGCAGTATTTT | CASSQTSGRDTQYF
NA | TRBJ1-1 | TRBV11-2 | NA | TGTGCCAGCAGCTTAACCCCGGGTCTGAACACTGAAGCTTTCTTT | CASSLTPGLNTEAFF
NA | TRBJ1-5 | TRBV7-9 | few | TGTGCCAGCAGCTTAGATGGGGTACGTCAGCCCCAGCATTTT | CASSLDGVRQPQHF
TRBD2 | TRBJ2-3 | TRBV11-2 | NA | TGTGCCAGCACGCCACTAGCGGGGGGGCCGGGAGATACGCAGTATTTT | CASTPLAGGPGDTQYF
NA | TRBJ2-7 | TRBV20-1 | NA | TGCAGTGTAAGAGGTAGGGCTGACTACGAGCAGTACTTC | CSVRGRADYEQYF
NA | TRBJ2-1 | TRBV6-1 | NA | TGTGCCAGCAGGGGGTCGGGACTTCTGGTCAATGAGCAGTTCTTC | CASRGSGLLVNEQFF
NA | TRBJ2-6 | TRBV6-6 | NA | TGTGCCAGCAGTGCCCTATTAGTGGGGAGCTCTGGGGCCAACGTCCTGACTTTC | CASSALLVGSSGANVLTF
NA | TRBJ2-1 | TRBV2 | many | TGTGCCAGCAGTGAGGGGAGCGGATACGAGCAGTTCTTC | CASSEGSGYEQFF
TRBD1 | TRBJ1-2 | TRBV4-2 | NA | TGTGCCAGCAGCCAAGCGTCGGGACAGTATGGCTACACCTTC | CASSQASGQYGYTF
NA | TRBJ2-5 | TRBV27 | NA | TGTGCCCCACAGGGCTCGGAGACCCAGTACTTC | CAPQGSETQYF
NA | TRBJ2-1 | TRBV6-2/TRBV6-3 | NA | TGTGCCAGCAGTGTTCGGGCTAACTACAATGAGCAGTTCTTC | CASSVRANYNEQFF
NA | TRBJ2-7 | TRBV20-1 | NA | TGCAGTGCTTTACCCCGGGACCGATTTTACGAGCAGTACTTC | CSALPRDRFYEQYF
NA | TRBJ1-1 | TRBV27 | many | TGTGCCAGCAGTTCGATCACTGAAGCTTTCTTT | CASSSITEAFF
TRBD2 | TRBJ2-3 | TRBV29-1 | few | TGCAGCGTTGGCGGCGGGAGAAACACAGATACGCAGTATTTT | CSVGGGRNTDTQYF
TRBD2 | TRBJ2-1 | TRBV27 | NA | TGTGCCAGCAGTCCCGGGACTAGCGGGGGGGCCGTTCAGCTCTTC | CASSPGTSGGAVQLF
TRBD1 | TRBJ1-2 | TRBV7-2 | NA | TGTGCCAGCAGCGCGCCTAGACAGGGTGGAGGCTACACCTTC | CASSAPRQGGGYTF
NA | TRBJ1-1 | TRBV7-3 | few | TGTGCCAGCAGCTTAGACAGGTCCAACACTGAAGCTTTCTTT | CASSLDRSNTEAFF
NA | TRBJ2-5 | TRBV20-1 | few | TGCAGTGCTAGAGCCATGCCAGACTCCGGGATCCCCCAAGAGACCCAGTACTTC | CSARAMPDSGIPQETQYF
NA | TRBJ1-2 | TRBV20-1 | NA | TGCAGTGCTATCCGGGACTTTGTTTGGGGCTACACCTTC | CSAIRDFVWGYTF
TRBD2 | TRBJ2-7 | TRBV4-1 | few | TGCGCCAGCAGCCAAGGAGGGCTAGCGGGAGGGTACGAGCAGTACTTC | CASSQGGLAGGYEQYF
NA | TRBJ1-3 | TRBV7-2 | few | TGTGCCAGCAGCTCGACTTACTCTGGAAACACCATATATTTT | CASSSTYSGNTIYF
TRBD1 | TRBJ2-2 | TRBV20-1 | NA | TGCAGTGCTCCGGACAGGGGCTTCGGCGGGGAGCTGTTTTTT | CSAPDRGFGGELFF
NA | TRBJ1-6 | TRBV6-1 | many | TGTGCCAGCAGATCTCCGGGGTCTCGTTCACCCCTCCACTTT | CASRSPGSRSPLHF
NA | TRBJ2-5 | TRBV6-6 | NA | TGTGCCAGCAGTTATGTAGGGGGAAAAGAGACCCAGTACTTC | CASSYVGGKETQYF
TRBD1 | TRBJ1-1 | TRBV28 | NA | TGTGCCAGCAGTTCCCAGGGGGCGGATAGCACTGAAGCTTTCTTT | CASSSQGADSTEAFF
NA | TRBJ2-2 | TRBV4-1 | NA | TGCGCCAGCAGCCAAGGTCCAGGGAACACCGGGGAGCTGTTTTTT | CASSQGPGNTGELFF
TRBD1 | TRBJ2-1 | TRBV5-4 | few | TGTGCCAGCAGCAAAGACAGGGGGACCTACAATGAGCAGTTCTTC | CASSKDRGTYNEQFF
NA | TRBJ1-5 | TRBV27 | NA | TGTGCCAGCAGTCCCACAGTGGGGGCCAGTCAGCCCCAGCATTTT | CASSPTVGASQPQHF
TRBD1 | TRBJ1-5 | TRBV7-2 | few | TGTGCCAGCAGCCGACAGGGCGGTAATCAGCCCCAGCATTTT | CASSRQGGNQPQHF